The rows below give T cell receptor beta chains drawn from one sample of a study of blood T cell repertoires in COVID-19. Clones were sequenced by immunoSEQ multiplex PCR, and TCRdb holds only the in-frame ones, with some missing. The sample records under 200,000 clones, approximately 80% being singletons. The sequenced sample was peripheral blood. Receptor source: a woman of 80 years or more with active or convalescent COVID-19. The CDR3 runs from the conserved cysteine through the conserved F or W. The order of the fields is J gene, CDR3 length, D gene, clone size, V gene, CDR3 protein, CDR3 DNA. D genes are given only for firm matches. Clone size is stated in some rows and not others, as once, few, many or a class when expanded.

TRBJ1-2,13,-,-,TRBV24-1,CATSDLDRGGYTF,TGTGCCACCAGTGATTTGGATAGAGGGGGCTACACCTTC
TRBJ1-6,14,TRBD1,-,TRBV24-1,CATSERDRGLKHHF,TGTGCCACCAGTGAGAGGGACAGGGGGTTAAAACACCACTTT
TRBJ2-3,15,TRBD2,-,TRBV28,CASSPPSGLRDTQYF,TGTGCCAGCAGTCCCCCTAGCGGCTTACGGGATACGCAGTATTTT
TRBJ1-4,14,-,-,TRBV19,CASSISGGNEKLFF,TGTGCCAGTAGTATCTCTGGGGGGAATGAAAAACTGTTTTTT
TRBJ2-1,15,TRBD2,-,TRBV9,CASSVGGTSQHEQFF,TGTGCCAGCAGCGTAGGAGGGACTAGCCAGCATGAGCAGTTCTTC
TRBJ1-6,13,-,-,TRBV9,CASSLGGSSPLHF,TGTGCCAGCAGCCTTGGTGGGAGTTCACCCCTCCACTTT
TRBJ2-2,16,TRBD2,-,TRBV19,CASSPGGAGHTGELFF,TGTGCCAGTAGCCCCGGGGGGGCAGGGCACACCGGGGAGCTGTTTTTT
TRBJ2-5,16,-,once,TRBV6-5,CASSYSSTSRGETQYF,TGTGCCAGCAGTTACTCAAGTACTAGCCGAGGGGAGACCCAGTACTTC
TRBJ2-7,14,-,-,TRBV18,CASSWGQATYEQYF,TGTGCCAGCTCATGGGGCCAGGCAACCTACGAGCAGTACTTC
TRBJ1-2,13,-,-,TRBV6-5,CASSPQDNYGYTF,TGTGCCAGCAGTCCACAGGATAACTATGGCTACACCTTC
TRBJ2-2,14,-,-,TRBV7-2,CASSSGSLTGELFF,TGTGCCAGCAGCTCGGGGTCTCTCACCGGGGAGCTGTTTTTT
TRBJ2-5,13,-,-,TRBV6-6,CASSRDRPETQYF,TGTGCCAGCAGCCGCGACAGACCCGAGACCCAGTACTTC
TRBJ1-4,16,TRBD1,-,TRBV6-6,CASRHPPGQGNEKLFF,TGTGCCAGCAGGCACCCTCCGGGACAGGGTAATGAAAAACTGTTTTTT
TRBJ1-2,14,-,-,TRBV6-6,CASSQGQSFYGYTF,TGTGCCAGCAGCCAAGGACAGTCCTTCTATGGCTACACCTTC
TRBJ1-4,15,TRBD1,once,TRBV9,CASSAGQEGGEKLFF,TGTGCCAGCAGCGCGGGACAGGAGGGAGGTGAAAAACTGTTTTTT
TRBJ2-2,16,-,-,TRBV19,CASKVRRGPNTGELFF,TGTGCCAGTAAAGTCCGCAGGGGTCCAAACACCGGGGAGCTGTTTTTT
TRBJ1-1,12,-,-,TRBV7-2,CASSSSGTEAFF,TGTGCCAGCAGCTCTTCGGGCACTGAAGCTTTCTTT
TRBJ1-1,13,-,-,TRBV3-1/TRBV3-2,CASSRRGRPEAFF,TGTGCCAGCAGCCGGCGGGGTAGGCCTGAAGCTTTCTTT
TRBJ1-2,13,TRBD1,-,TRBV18,CASSPQGVDGYTF,TGTGCCAGCTCACCCCAGGGGGTCGATGGCTACACCTTC
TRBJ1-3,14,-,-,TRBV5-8,CAGKTWVFADTIYF,TGTGCCGGCAAGACCTGGGTCTTTGCGGACACCATATATTTT
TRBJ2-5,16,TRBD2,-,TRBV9,CASSVGGLAGLETQYF,TGTGCCAGCAGCGTAGGGGGACTAGCGGGGTTGGAGACCCAGTACTTC
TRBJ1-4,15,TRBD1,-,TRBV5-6,CASSLQQGASEKLFF,TGTGCCAGCAGCCTCCAACAGGGGGCAAGTGAAAAACTGTTTTTT
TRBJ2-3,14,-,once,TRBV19,CASTTTLGTDTQYF,TGTGCCAGTACAACTACTTTAGGCACAGATACGCAGTATTTT
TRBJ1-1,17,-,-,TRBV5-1,CASSLGPLTGLNTEAFF,TGCGCCAGCAGCTTGGGGCCCCTAACAGGGTTGAACACTGAAGCTTTCTTT
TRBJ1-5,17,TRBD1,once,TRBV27,CASSPRTQGALYQPQHF,TGTGCCAGCAGCCCGCGGACGCAGGGGGCACTTTATCAGCCCCAGCATTTT
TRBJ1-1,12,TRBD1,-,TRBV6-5,CASTTGTAEAFF,TGTGCCAGCACGACAGGGACCGCTGAAGCTTTCTTT
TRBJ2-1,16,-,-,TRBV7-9,CASSSRGTGTYNEQFF,TGTGCCAGCAGCTCCAGGGGAACAGGGACCTACAATGAGCAGTTCTTC